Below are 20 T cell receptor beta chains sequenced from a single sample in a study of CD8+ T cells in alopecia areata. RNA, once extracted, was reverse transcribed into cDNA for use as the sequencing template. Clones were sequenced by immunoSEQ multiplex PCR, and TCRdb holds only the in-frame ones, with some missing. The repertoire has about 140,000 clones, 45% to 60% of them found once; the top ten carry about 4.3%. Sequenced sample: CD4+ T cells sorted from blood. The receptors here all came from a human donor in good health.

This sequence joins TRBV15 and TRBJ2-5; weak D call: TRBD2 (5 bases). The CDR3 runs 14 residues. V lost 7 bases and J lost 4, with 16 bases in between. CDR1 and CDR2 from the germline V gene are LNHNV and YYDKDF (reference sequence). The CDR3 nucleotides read TGTGCCACCATGAGGCGAACCCGGGGAGAGACCCAGTACTTC. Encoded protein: CATMRRTRGETQYF.

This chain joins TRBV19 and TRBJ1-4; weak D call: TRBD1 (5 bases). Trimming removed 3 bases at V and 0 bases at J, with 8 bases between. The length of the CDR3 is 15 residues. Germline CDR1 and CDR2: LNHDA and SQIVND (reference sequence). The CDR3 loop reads CASSIRGATNEKLFF. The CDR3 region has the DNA TGTGCCAGTAGTATTCGAGGGGCAACTAATGAAAAACTGTTTTTT.

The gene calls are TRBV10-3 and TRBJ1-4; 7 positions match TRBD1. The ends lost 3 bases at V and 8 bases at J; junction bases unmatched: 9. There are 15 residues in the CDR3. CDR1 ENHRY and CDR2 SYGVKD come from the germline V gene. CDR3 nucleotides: TGTGCCATCAGTGATACAGGGGCTTCCACCGAAAAACTGTTTTTT. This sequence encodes CAISDTGASTEKLFF.

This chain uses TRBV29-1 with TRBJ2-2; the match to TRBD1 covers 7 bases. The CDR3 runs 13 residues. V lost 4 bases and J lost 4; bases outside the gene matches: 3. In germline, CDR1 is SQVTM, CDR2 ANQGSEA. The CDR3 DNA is TGCAGCGTTGGACAGGGTTCCACCGGGGAGCTGTTTTTT. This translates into CSVGQGSTGELFF.

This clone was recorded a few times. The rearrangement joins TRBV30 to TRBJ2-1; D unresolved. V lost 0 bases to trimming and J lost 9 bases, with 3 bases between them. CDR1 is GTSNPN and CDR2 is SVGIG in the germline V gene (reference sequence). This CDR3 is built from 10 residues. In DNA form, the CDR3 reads TGTGCCTGGAGTGTGATTGAGCAGTTCTTC. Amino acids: CAWSVIEQFF. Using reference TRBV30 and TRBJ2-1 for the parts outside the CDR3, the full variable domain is SQTIHQWPATLVQPVGSPLSLECTVEGTSNPNLYWYRQAAGRGLQLLFYSVGIGQISSEVPQNLSASRPQDRQFILSSKKLLLSDSGFYLCAWSVIEQFFGPGTRLTVL.

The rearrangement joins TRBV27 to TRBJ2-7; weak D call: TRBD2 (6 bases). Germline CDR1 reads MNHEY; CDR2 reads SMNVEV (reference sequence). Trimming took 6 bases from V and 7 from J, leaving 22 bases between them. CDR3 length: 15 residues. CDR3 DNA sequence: TGTGCCAGCAGACCTTGGGGGGTACAGAAAGCAGAGCAGTACTTC. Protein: CASRPWGVQKAEQYF.

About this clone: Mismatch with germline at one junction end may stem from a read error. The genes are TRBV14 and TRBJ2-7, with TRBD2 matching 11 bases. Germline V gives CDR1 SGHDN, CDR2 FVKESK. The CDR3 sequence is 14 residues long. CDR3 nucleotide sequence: TGTGCCAGCAGCCCCTACCATCCTAGCGGGAGGACGAACTTC. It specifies CASSPYHPSGRTNF. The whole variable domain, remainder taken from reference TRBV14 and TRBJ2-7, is EAGVTQFPSHSVIEKGQTVTLRCDPISGHDNLYWYRRVMGKEIKFLLHFVKESKQDESGMPNNRFLAERTGGTYSTLKVQPAELEDSGVYFCASSPYHPSGRTNFGPGTRLTVT.

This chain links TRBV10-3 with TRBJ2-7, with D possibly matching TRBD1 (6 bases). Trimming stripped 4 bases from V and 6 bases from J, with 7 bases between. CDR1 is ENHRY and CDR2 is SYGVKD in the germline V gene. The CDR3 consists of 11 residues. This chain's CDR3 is CAISAQGEQYF. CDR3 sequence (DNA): TGTGCCATCAGTGCACAGGGCGAGCAGTACTTC.

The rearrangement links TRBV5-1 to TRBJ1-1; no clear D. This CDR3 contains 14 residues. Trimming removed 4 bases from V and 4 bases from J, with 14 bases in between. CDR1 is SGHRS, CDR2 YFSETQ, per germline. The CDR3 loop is CASSETTLGTEAFF. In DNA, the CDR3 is TGCGCCAGCAGCGAGACAACATTGGGCACTGAAGCTTTCTTT.

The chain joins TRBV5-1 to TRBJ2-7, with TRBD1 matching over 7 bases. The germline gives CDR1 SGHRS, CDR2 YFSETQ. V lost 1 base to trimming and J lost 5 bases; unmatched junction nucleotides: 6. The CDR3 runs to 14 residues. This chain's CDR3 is CASSLFPDRDEQYF. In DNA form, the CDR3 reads TGCGCCAGCAGCTTGTTCCCCGACAGGGACGAGCAGTACTTC.

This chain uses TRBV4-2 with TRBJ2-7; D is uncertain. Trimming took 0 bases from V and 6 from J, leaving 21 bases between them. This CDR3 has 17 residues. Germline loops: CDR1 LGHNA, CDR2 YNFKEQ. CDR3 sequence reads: CASSQDALGLRSGEQYF. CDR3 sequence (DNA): TGTGCCAGCAGCCAAGATGCCTTAGGCCTAAGGTCCGGCGAGCAGTACTTC.

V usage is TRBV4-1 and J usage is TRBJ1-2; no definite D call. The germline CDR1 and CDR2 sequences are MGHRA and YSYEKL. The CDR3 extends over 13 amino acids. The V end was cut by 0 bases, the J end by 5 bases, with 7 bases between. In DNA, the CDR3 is TGCGCCAGCAGCCAAGATCAAGGGTATGGCTACACCTTC. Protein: CASSQDQGYGYTF.

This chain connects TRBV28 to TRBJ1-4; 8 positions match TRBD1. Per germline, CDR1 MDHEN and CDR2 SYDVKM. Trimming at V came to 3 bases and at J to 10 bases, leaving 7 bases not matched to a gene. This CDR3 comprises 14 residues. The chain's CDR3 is CASSLDRVIGKLFF. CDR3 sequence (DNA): TGTGCCAGCAGTTTGGACAGGGTAATTGGAAAACTGTTTTTT.

CDR3 residues: CASSAGATFSGNTIYF. In DNA, the CDR3 is TGTGCCAGCAGCGCGGGTGCTACCTTCTCTGGAAACACCATATATTTT. V is TRBV9 and J is TRBJ1-3, with D unclear. From germline, CDR1 is SGDLS and CDR2 YYNGEE. The V gene lost 3 bases and the J gene lost 0 bases, with 13 bases spanning the gap. The CDR3 has 16 residues.

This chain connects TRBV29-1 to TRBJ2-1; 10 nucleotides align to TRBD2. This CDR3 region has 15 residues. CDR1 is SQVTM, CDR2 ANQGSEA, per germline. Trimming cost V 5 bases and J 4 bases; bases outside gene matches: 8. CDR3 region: CSVYEGLAAYNEQFF. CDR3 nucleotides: TGCAGCGTTTACGAAGGACTAGCGGCGTACAATGAGCAGTTCTTC.

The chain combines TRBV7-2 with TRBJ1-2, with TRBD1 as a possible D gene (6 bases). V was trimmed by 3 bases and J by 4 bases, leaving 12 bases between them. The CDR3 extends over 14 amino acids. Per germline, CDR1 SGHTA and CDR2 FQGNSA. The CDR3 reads CASSFSRDTYGYTF. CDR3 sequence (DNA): TGTGCCAGCAGCTTTTCTAGGGACACCTATGGCTACACCTTC.

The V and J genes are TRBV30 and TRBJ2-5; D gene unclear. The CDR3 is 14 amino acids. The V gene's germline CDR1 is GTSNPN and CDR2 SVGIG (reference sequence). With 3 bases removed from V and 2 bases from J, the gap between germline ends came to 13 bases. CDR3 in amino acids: CAWSGLDTQETQYF. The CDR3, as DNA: TGTGCCTGGAGCGGGCTAGATACACAAGAGACCCAGTACTTC.

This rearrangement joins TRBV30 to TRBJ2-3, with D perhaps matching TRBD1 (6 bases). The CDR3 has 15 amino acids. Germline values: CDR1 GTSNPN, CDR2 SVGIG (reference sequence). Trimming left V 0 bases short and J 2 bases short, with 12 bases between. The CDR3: CAWSVHGGYTDTQYF. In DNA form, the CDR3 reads TGTGCCTGGAGTGTACATGGGGGCTACACAGATACGCAGTATTTT.

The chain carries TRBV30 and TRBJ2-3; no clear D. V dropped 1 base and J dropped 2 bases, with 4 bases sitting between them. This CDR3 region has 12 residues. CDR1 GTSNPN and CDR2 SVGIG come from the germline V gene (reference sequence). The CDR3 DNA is TGTGCCTGGAGTGCCCTCACAGATACGCAGTATTTT. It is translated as CAWSALTDTQYF.

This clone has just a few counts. CDR3 amino acids: CASSPGTTSGRGRTGELFF. The DNA of the CDR3 is TGTGCCAGCAGCCCTGGGACCACTAGCGGGAGAGGGCGAACCGGGGAGCTGTTTTTT. The chain uses TRBV11-2 and TRBJ2-2; the match to TRBD2 covers 11 bases. Trimming removed 5 bases from V and 5 bases from J; junction bases left unmatched: 16. The length of the CDR3 is 19 residues. Germline V gene data show CDR1 as SGHAT and CDR2 as FQNNGV.